This paragraph reports one T cell receptor (beta chain). The antigen is undetermined. TCRdb keeps only in-frame clones here, not all; method: immunoSEQ multiplex PCR. The sample carries approximately 9,900 clones, approximately 68% recorded once. The data were obtained in a study of CD4+ T cells in melanoma. Study findings and constraints: A reported correlation linked neoantigen-specific CD4+ T cells to CD8+, macrophage and B cell function. Diverse differentiation states were reported for melanoma neoantigen-specific CD4+ T cells.

In germline, CDR1 is KGHSH, CDR2 LQKENI. The length of the CDR3 is 15 residues. Trimming cost V 4 bases and J 7 bases, with 17 bases left between them. This receptor was identified in a human donor with melanoma. This chain joins TRBV18 and TRBJ2-1; D is unclear. Sequencing used cells from a culture (not recorded whether cultured in vitro). The CDR3 DNA follows: TGTGCCAGCTCACTGGTCGTAGGGCCGCGGAATGAGCAGTTCTTC. It yields the protein CASSLVVGPRNEQFF.